The clone carrying this TCR beta chain has just a few counts. These data are taken from a study of blood T cell repertoires in COVID-19. Study-wide context: The United States, Italy and Spain provided the acute and convalescent COVID-19 samples. T cells, B-cell-depleted T cells, or PBMCs provided the cDNA or gDNA that served as material.

Per the original data handling: How many nucleated cells were present was estimated from reference gene primer amplification. Only in-frame clones appear in the TCRdb table, and some are missing; sequencing was by immunoSEQ multiplex PCR. The V and J calls and clone size come from that table; D and trimming were worked out from the DNA. The sample has roughly 410,000 clones; over 75% are singletons. Seattle's enrolled individuals joined amid active infection and were then monitored longitudinally. CDR1 MNHNY and CDR2 SVGAGI come from the germline V gene (reference sequence). Trimming removed 5 bases from V and 9 bases from J, with 20 bases in between. CDR3 size: 15 residues.

This sequence was found in a woman aged 40 to 50 with COVID-19, enrolled during active disease. The sequenced sample consisted of peripheral blood. The rearrangement links TRBV6-6 to TRBJ1-5; D is possibly TRBD1 (6 bases). The CDR3: CASSEGHPSMGPQHF. CDR3 coding DNA: TGTGCCAGCAGTGAGGGACACCCTTCCATGGGGCCCCAGCATTTT.